A single sample is the source of the 31 T cell receptor beta chains below, sequenced in a study of blood T cells in healthy people across ages. Sample-barcoded 5' priming and a J-beta primer mix drove a second PCR of 7 to 11 cycles. TCRdb ran MiXCR on the 5' RACE reads and lists one entry per CDR3 protein. The sample carries some 900,000 distinct CDR3 sequences, 29% recorded once. Sequencing was done on a sample of blood. The receptor set was obtained from an elderly woman in good health.

The CDR3 DNA reads TGCAGTGCTAGAGGGCAGTCGCACTATACAGAGCAGTTCTTC. Translated, it gives CSARGQSHYTEQFF. The chain couples TRBV20-1 to TRBJ2-1, with D unclear. CDR1 and CDR2 from the germline V gene are DFQATT and SNEGSKA (reference sequence). This CDR3 contains 14 residues. V lost 1 base, J lost 10 bases, and 17 bases lay in between.

This clonotype was counted at least ten times. The chain carries TRBV30 and TRBJ2-4; D gene ambiguous. There are 13 residues in the CDR3. CDR1 is GTSNPN and CDR2 is SVGIG in the germline V gene (reference sequence). V lost 3 bases, J lost 0 bases, and 6 bases lay in between. The CDR3 DNA reads as TGTGCCTGGAGGGCAGCAGCCAAAAACATTCAGTACTTC. Protein sequence: CAWRAAAKNIQYF.

With respect to this clonotype: A clone one base away is much larger, so this may be a read error. The chain has TRBV7-9 and TRBJ2-1, with a tentative D call TRBD2 (6 bases). The germline V and J ends were trimmed by 6 bases and 5 bases, with 17 bases remaining between them. This CDR3 contains 15 residues. From germline, CDR1 is SEHNR and CDR2 FQNEAQ (reference sequence). CDR3 loop: CASSSAGLWNNEQFF. CDR3 in DNA: TGTGCCAGCAGTAGTGCGGGACTTTGGAACAATGAGCAGTTCTTC.

The DNA of the CDR3 is TGTGCCAGTAACTCGGAAGTCCGGCAGTTCTTC. Protein product: CASNSEVRQFF. This rearrangement joins TRBV19 to TRBJ2-1; the D is unclear. The germline CDR1 and CDR2 sequences are LNHDA and SQIVND (reference sequence). V lost 7 bases and J 12 bases, leaving 13 bases between the germline ends. The CDR3 length is 11 residues.

V usage is TRBV7-6 and J usage is TRBJ2-1, with 11 positions matching TRBD2. After removal of 6 bases from V and 7 bases from J, the junction contained 11 bases not matched to a gene. Germline assignment: CDR1 SGHVS and CDR2 FNYEAQ. This CDR3 contains 16 residues. Here the CDR3 DNA reads TGTGCCAGCAGTTCGGCGACTAGCGGGGCCTCTAATGAGCAGTTCTTC. It is translated as CASSSATSGASNEQFF.

In this sample, this clonotype turned up many times. This sequence joins TRBV25-1 and TRBJ1-6; D not certain. V shed 3 bases and J shed 3 bases, with 9 bases lying between them. The CDR3 is 15 amino acids. Germline CDR1 MGHDK, CDR2 SYGVNS. The CDR3 DNA reads TGTGCCAGCAGTGACGGACTGGACTATAATTCACCCCTCCACTTT. This translates into CASSDGLDYNSPLHF.

The table lists this clonotype with many counts. The gene calls are TRBV6-6 and TRBJ2-4; TRBD1 is a possible D gene (6 bases). The CDR3 is made up of 15 amino acids. V lost 5 bases to trimming and J lost 4 bases, with 15 bases between them. Germline CDR1 reads MNHNY; CDR2 reads SVGAGI (reference sequence). This CDR3 reads CASSVQGNGKNIQYF. Written as DNA, the CDR3 is TGTGCCAGCAGTGTACAGGGAAACGGGAAAAACATTCAGTACTTC.

The chain is built from TRBV2 and TRBJ2-1, with TRBD2 matching 7 bases. This CDR3 is 15 amino acids long. Looked up from germline, CDR1 is SNHLY and CDR2 is FYNNEI. Losses at the gene ends were 7 bases for V and 8 bases for J; bases not matched to a gene: 14. CDR3 coding DNA: TGTGCCAGCATGGGTCGAGGCGGGGGAGGCTATGAGCAGTTCTTC. Translation: CASMGRGGGGYEQFF.

With regard to this clonotype: At one boundary the junction diverges from the germline segment, which might be a read error. This rearrangement joins TRBV7-2 to TRBJ1-2; D remains unclear. In germline, CDR1 is SGHTA, CDR2 FQGNSA. The CDR3 has 13 amino acids. The CDR3, as DNA: TGTGCCAGCAGCTTAGCCTCCGCCTATGGCCACACCTTC. Protein sequence: CASSLASAYGHTF.

The chain couples TRBV6-2 or TRBV6-3 to TRBJ1-1; TRBD1 aligns across 7 bases. This CDR3 spans 15 amino acids. Germline CDR1 and CDR2: MNHEY and SVGEGT. V shed 0 bases and J 3 bases; nucleotides not matched to a gene: 4. CDR3 DNA sequence: TGTGCCAGCAGTTACTCTGGAGGGGGCCACACTGAAGCTTTCTTT. Its translation: CASSYSGGGHTEAFF.

This clonotype showed up many times. The chain recombines TRBV18 with TRBJ2-1, with D possibly TRBD1 on 6 matching bases. This CDR3 region has 17 residues. V was pared by 4 bases and J by 0 bases, with 16 bases between. Per the germline V gene, CDR1 is KGHSH and CDR2 is LQKENI. The DNA for the CDR3 is TGTGCCAGCTCACACCCGACAGGAAAGACCTCCTACAATGAGCAGTTCTTC. This encodes CASSHPTGKTSYNEQFF.

This clonotype was seen ten or more times. CDR3 bases: TGCAGTGCCCAGGAGGGGGCCCACGAGCAGTACTTC. It translates to CSAQEGAHEQYF. The J gene is TRBJ2-7, the V gene TRBV20-1, with D possibly matching TRBD1 (7 bases). V gave up 6 bases and J gave up 5 bases, with 14 bases separating them. The CDR3 is 12 residues long. Germline-derived CDR1 and CDR2 are DFQATT and SNEGSKA (reference sequence).

This clonotype appeared many times. The chain combines TRBV5-1 with TRBJ2-7; D remains ambiguous. Germline V CDR1 and CDR2: SGHRS, YFSETQ. Deletions cut 3 bases from V and 8 bases from J, with 12 bases between. The CDR3 extends over 12 amino acids. The CDR3 loop reads CASSSARSKQYF. CDR3 coding DNA: TGCGCCAGCAGCTCTGCCCGTTCGAAGCAGTACTTC.

This clonotype was detected a few times. The V and J genes are TRBV21-1 and TRBJ2-7; the table's D gene call, TRBD2, was not cross checked with the DNA. TRBV21-1 counts as a pseudogene. The CDR3 spans 12 residues. CDR3 nucleotides: TGTGCCACCGGAGCGGGAGGGTACGAGCAGTACTTC. The encoded protein is CATGAGGYEQYF.

This clonotype was observed at least ten times. This chain links TRBV12-3 or TRBV12-4 with TRBJ2-7; the match to TRBD2 covers 7 bases. With 5 bases clipped from V and 3 bases from J, the junction kept 4 bases outside the gene matches. The CDR3 totals 13 residues. This CDR3 is CASSLGGVYEQYF. The CDR3 coding sequence is TGTGCCAGCAGTCTGGGGGGGGTCTACGAGCAGTACTTC.

At least ten counts were recorded for this clonotype. CDR3 sequence reads: CSALDRGRAHNEQFF. DNA of the CDR3: TGCAGTGCTCTGGACAGGGGGCGCGCGCACAATGAGCAGTTCTTC. The chain has TRBV20-1 and TRBJ2-1; 11 bases align to TRBD1. Germline assignment: CDR1 DFQATT and CDR2 SNEGSKA (reference sequence). The CDR3 has 15 residues. The J segment lost 5 bases and the V segment lost 5 bases, leaving 8 bases of the junction unmatched.

J is TRBJ1-1 and V is TRBV7-9; 9 bases are shared with TRBD1. CDR1 and CDR2 from the germline V gene are SEHNR and FQNEAQ (reference sequence). This CDR3 has 15 amino acids. The trim removed 1 base at V and 0 bases at J, leaving 0 bases unmatched. CDR3 DNA sequence: TGTGCCAGCAGCTTAGGACAGGGGGTGAACACTGAAGCTTTCTTT. It yields the protein CASSLGQGVNTEAFF.

This sequence joins TRBV11-2 and TRBJ2-1; D possibly corresponds to TRBD2 (5 bases). Trimming removed 7 bases from V and 10 bases from J, with 20 bases in between. CDR3 length: 14 residues. CDR1 is SGHAT and CDR2 is FQNNGV in the germline V gene. Written as DNA, the CDR3 is TGTGCCAGCACCCAGGAGGAGGAAGCCTACGAGCAGTTCTTC. It specifies CASTQEEEAYEQFF. Using reference TRBV11-2 and TRBJ2-1 for the parts outside the CDR3, the full variable domain is EAGVAQSPRYKIIEKRQSVAFWCNPISGHATLYWYQQILGQGPKLLIQFQNNGVVDDSQLPKDRFSAERLKGVDSTLKIQPAKLEDSAVYLCASTQEEEAYEQFFGPGTRLTVL.

About this clonotype itself: A much larger clone differs from this one at a single base, so this may be a read error. The chain joins TRBV29-1 to TRBJ2-1; perhaps TRBD2 as D (5 bases). V lost 4 bases and J lost 4, with 20 bases in between. CDR1 and CDR2 (germline): SQVTM, ANQGSEA. The CDR3 is 16 amino acids. The CDR3: CSVVNMGGSRYNEQFF. Written as DNA, the CDR3 is TGCAGCGTTGTAAATATGGGTGGGAGTAGGTACAATGAGCAGTTCTTC.

This clonotype has a handful of counts. This chain links TRBV10-2 with TRBJ2-7; 10 bases are a match to TRBD1. CDR3 length: 16 residues. Per germline, CDR1 WSHSY and CDR2 SAAADI. J was trimmed by 4 bases and V by 6 bases; bases with no gene match: 12. DNA for the CDR3: TGCGCCAGCAGGACAGGGGGCTCCCGGGGAAAATACGAGCAGTACTTC. Translated, it gives CASRTGGSRGKYEQYF.

CDR3 DNA: TGTGCCAGCAGATCTCCTAGCGGGGGGCGATCCTACGAGCAGTACTTC. The encoded protein is CASRSPSGGRSYEQYF. This chain connects TRBV28 to TRBJ2-7, with 11 bases matching TRBD2. Germline assignment: CDR1 MDHEN and CDR2 SYDVKM. The CDR3 has 16 amino acids. The trim removed 6 bases at V and 1 base at J, leaving 8 bases unmatched. Combining the CDR3 with reference TRBV28 and TRBJ2-7 gives the whole variable domain DVKVTQSSRYLVKRTGEKVFLECVQDMDHENMFWYRQDPGLGLRLIYFSYDVKMKEKGDIPEGYSVSREKKERFSLILESASTNQTSMYLCASRSPSGGRSYEQYFGPGTRLTVT.

This clonotype was seen repeatedly, ten times or more. The V and J genes are TRBV12-3 or TRBV12-4 and TRBJ2-5, with TRBD1 identical over 9 bases. V was clipped by 6 bases and J by 1 base; unmatched bases: 9. The CDR3 extends over 16 amino acids. The CDR3 coding sequence is TGTGCCAGCAGCTTCGGACAGGGGCCCCTCCAAGAGACCCAGTACTTC. Residues: CASSFGQGPLQETQYF.

As to this clonotype: A read error may be the cause here, since a much bigger clone is one base away. The gene calls are TRBV20-1 and TRBJ2-1; 10 bases fit TRBD2. Trimming cost V 3 bases and J 10 bases; bases outside gene matches: 9. Germline V gives CDR1 DFQATT, CDR2 SNEGSKA (reference sequence). CDR3 size: 14 residues. The CDR3 nucleotides are TGCAGTGCTAGGGGTAGCGGGGGGACATTGGAGCAGTTCTTC. Translating it yields CSARGSGGTLEQFF.

This clonotype was observed at least ten times. This chain links TRBV6-2 or TRBV6-3 with TRBJ2-6, with a weak D call TRBD1 (5 bases). CDR1 and CDR2 (germline): MNHEY, SVGEGT. This CDR3 comprises 14 residues. The germline V and J ends were trimmed by 7 bases and 3 bases, with 10 bases remaining between them. The CDR3 region is CASTSRVGANVLTF. DNA of the CDR3: TGTGCCAGCACATCCAGGGTTGGGGCCAACGTCCTGACTTTC.

This clonotype was seen a handful of times. The rearrangement joins TRBV5-1 to TRBJ2-3, with 8 bases fitting TRBD2. Germline V gene lookup returns CDR1 SGHRS and CDR2 YFSETQ. V gave up 4 bases and J gave up 6 bases; unmatched junction bases: 7. The CDR3 length is 14 residues. The CDR3 DNA follows: TGCGCCAGCAGCCGCGGGGGGCCGGGGGATACGCAGTATTTT. Translation gives CASSRGGPGDTQYF.

A remark on this clonotype: With a much larger clone just one base away, this may be a read error. This chain uses TRBV4-1 with TRBJ1-4, with D hard to call. There are 15 residues in the CDR3. Germline V CDR1 and CDR2: MGHRA, YSYEKL. CDR3 residues: CASGQDPSINEKLFF. The CDR3 DNA is TGCGCCAGCGGCCAAGATCCCTCCATTAATGAAAAACTGTTTTTT.

The chain uses TRBV4-2 and TRBJ1-6; D not certain. Germline V gives CDR1 LGHNA, CDR2 YNFKEQ. Trimming removed 0 bases at V and 7 bases at J, with 16 bases between. The CDR3 totals 17 residues. As DNA, the CDR3 is TGTGCCAGCAGCCAAGATCCATCGACCCATGGGAATTCACCCCTCCACTTT. Translation: CASSQDPSTHGNSPLHF.

The V call is TRBV4-3, the J call TRBJ1-2, with 7 bases lining up with TRBD1. Germline assignment: CDR1 LGHNA and CDR2 YSLEER. The junction had 7 bases not matched to a gene; V was cut back by 2 bases and J by 4 bases. There are 15 residues in the CDR3. The CDR3 sequence: CASSQLGAGGYGYTF. CDR3 nucleotide sequence: TGCGCCAGCAGCCAATTGGGGGCAGGGGGCTATGGCTACACCTTC.

DNA for the CDR3: TGTGCCAGCAGTCCCTGGGGGGACAGGGGCACTGAAGCTTTCTTT. Translated: CASSPWGDRGTEAFF. This sequence joins TRBV27 and TRBJ1-1; TRBD1 matches 10 bases. V trimming: 5 bases; J trimming: 4 bases; junction bases outside the gene matches: 7. The CDR3 has 15 residues. The germline CDR1 and CDR2 sequences are MNHEY and SMNVEV (reference sequence).

The chain is built from TRBV5-1 and TRBJ2-1, with TRBD1 matching 8 bases. Matching the DNA end better, TRBJ2-7 makes the J call doubtful. Germline loops: CDR1 SGHRS, CDR2 YFSETQ. This CDR3 contains 16 residues. DNA of the CDR3: TGCGCCAGCAGCTTAGGACAGGGCCCGACCTACAATGGGCAGTACTTC. As protein: CASSLGQGPTYNGQYF.

At least ten counts were recorded for this clonotype. The V and J genes are TRBV5-1 and TRBJ2-5, with D perhaps TRBD2 (5 bases). The CDR3 covers 13 residues. Germline V gene data show CDR1 as SGHRS and CDR2 as YFSETQ. Trimming pared 3 bases from V and 4 bases from J, leaving 10 bases between. The CDR3 region is CASSSGSTETQYF. CDR3 DNA sequence: TGCGCCAGCAGCTCGGGGAGTACAGAGACCCAGTACTTC.